This TCR beta chain was identified in a study of memory CD4+ T cells and cytomegalovirus serostatus. As for the study in general: Donors were healthy Belgian adults, fewer than ten CMV seropositive and under 30 seronegative. General study findings and limits: CMV serostatus prediction reached median AUC about 0.95, or 0.9 with US-trained model. About 40% of the roughly 150 known CMV-associated TCRbeta sequences appeared in CD4+ memory.

Points on this clone: Its cognate antigen is unknown.

CDR3 length: 13 residues. The germline V gene has CDR1 PRHDT and CDR2 FYEKMQ (reference sequence). V was trimmed by 5 bases and J by 7 bases, leaving 12 bases between them. Clones were read by immunoSEQ multiplex PCR, and TCRdb kept only the in-frame ones, dropping some. This sample yields 58,000 or so clones, of which about three quarters are seen a single time; around 2.5% belongs to the top ten. The sort gate was single viable CD3+CD4+CD8-CD45RO+ cells for memory CD4+ T cells. CMV serostatus came from serum IgG against pp150, pp28, p38, p52. The chain joins TRBV13 to TRBJ2-1, with D perhaps given as TRBD1 or TRBD2 (5 bases each). The receptor comes from an adult in good health and CMV-seropositive. The sequencing input was memory CD4+ T cells from blood. CDR3 sequence reads: CASSPRGMNEQFF. The DNA of the CDR3 is TGTGCCAGCAGCCCTCGGGGCATGAATGAGCAGTTCTTC.